The 23 T cell receptor beta chains below were found in one sample sequenced in a study of blood T cell repertoires in COVID-19. Sequencing used immunoSEQ multiplex PCR; TCRdb keeps in-frame clones, though not all of them. The sample carries some 130,000 clones, approximately 88% recorded once. The sequencing input was peripheral blood. The receptors shown here come from a man aged 45-60 years with acute or convalescent COVID-19.

The chain's CDR3 is CASSTGSGTGGFGGYTF. The CDR3 coding sequence is TGTGCCAGCAGCACAGGTTCTGGGACAGGGGGCTTTGGAGGCTACACCTTC. This chain links TRBV9 with TRBJ1-2, with TRBD1 matching over 12 bases. Trimming took 4 bases from V and 8 from J; bases not matched to a gene: 15. From germline, CDR1 is SGDLS and CDR2 YYNGEE. The CDR3 spans 17 residues.

This clone appeared once. The CDR3 spells CASSWVQGVNTEAFF. CDR3 bases: TGCGCCAGCAGCTGGGTGCAAGGAGTGAACACTGAAGCTTTCTTT. The V gene is TRBV5-1, the J gene TRBJ1-1; D gene uncertain. Deletions cut 3 bases from V and 0 bases from J, with 12 bases between. The germline CDR1 and CDR2 sequences are SGHRS and YFSETQ. CDR3 length: 15 amino acids. Full variable domain (outside the CDR3, taken from reference TRBV5-1 and TRBJ1-1): KAGVTQTPRYLIKTRGQQVTLSCSPISGHRSVSWYQQTPGQGLQFLFEYFSETQRNKGNFPGRFSGRQFSNSRSEMNVSTLELGDSALYLCASSWVQGVNTEAFFGQGTRLTVV.

The J gene is TRBJ1-5, the V gene TRBV4-1; D uncertain. This CDR3 is 14 amino acids long. The germline CDR1 and CDR2 sequences are MGHRA and YSYEKL. Trimming removed 1 base from V and 3 bases from J, with 7 bases in between. This chain's CDR3 is CASSQAGFNQPQHF. The CDR3 region has the DNA TGCGCCAGCAGCCAAGCGGGGTTCAATCAGCCCCAGCATTTT.

V is TRBV28 and J is TRBJ1-2; 7 nucleotides match TRBD1. This CDR3 region has 15 residues. The germline V gene has CDR1 MDHEN and CDR2 SYDVKM. Unmatched junction bases numbered 12, after V lost 8 bases and J lost 3 bases. CDR3 DNA sequence: TGTGCCAGCGGGTTGAACAGGGGTATGGACTATGGCTACACCTTC. Translating it yields CASGLNRGMDYGYTF.

CDR3 coding DNA: TGTGCCACCAGCAGAGGGAGGGGCAGAAACTACGAGCAGTACTTC. Residues: CATSRGRGRNYEQYF. The chain joins TRBV15 to TRBJ2-7; tentative D call: TRBD2 (6 bases). The CDR3 is 15 amino acids. Between the trimmed V and J ends, which lost 1 base and 3 bases, there was a span of 13 bases. The germline V gene has CDR1 LNHNV and CDR2 YYDKDF (reference sequence).

The chain links TRBV10-3 to TRBJ1-2; D is unclear. Germline loops: CDR1 ENHRY, CDR2 SYGVKD. V was cut by 3 bases and J by 4 bases, with 15 bases left in between. The CDR3 consists of 15 residues. CDR3 sequence reads: CAISDPKLGAYGYTF. CDR3 DNA sequence: TGTGCCATCAGTGACCCAAAACTGGGAGCCTATGGCTACACCTTC.

In this sample, this clone turned up a few times. For the CDR3, the DNA is TGTGCCAGCCTTTGGGGGGGAGGGGGTAACTATGGCTACACCTTC. Residues: CASLWGGGGNYGYTF. The chain couples TRBV2 to TRBJ1-2, with a tentative D call TRBD1 (6 bases). Trimming stripped 8 bases from V and 1 base from J, with 17 bases between. The CDR3 covers 15 residues. Looked up from germline, CDR1 is SNHLY and CDR2 is FYNNEI. Full variable domain (outside the CDR3, taken from reference TRBV2 and TRBJ1-2): EPEVTQTPSHQVTQMGQEVILRCVPISNHLYFYWYRQILGQKVEFLVSFYNNEISEKSEIFDDQFSVERPDGSNFTLKIRSTKLEDSAMYFCASLWGGGGNYGYTFGSGTRLTVV.

The rearrangement joins TRBV4-1 to TRBJ1-1, with TRBD1 matching 7 bases. V dropped 4 bases and J dropped 1; count of bases not matched to a gene: 6. CDR1 is MGHRA and CDR2 is YSYEKL in the germline V gene. The CDR3 runs 15 residues. The CDR3, as DNA: TGCGCCAGCAGCCCCCTGACAGGGCCGAACACTGAAGCTTTCTTT. Translating it yields CASSPLTGPNTEAFF.

This clone was counted only a few times. The V gene is TRBV10-1, the J gene TRBJ2-7; D call uncertain. This CDR3 region has 11 residues. V dropped 3 bases and J dropped 3 bases, with 3 bases sitting between them. Germline-derived CDR1 and CDR2 are WNHNN and SYGVQD (reference sequence). CDR3 in amino acids: CASSDGYEQYF. DNA for the CDR3: TGCGCCAGCAGTGACGGCTACGAGCAGTACTTC.

In nucleotides, the CDR3 is TGTGCCAGTAGCCGGCCGGGGGGGTTGAGCACTGAAGCTTTCTTT. Amino acids: CASSRPGGLSTEAFF. This chain links TRBV19 with TRBJ1-1, with D possibly TRBD1 on 5 matching bases. The V gene's germline CDR1 is LNHDA and CDR2 SQIVND (reference sequence). The ends were cut back, 6 bases at V and 4 bases at J, with 18 bases in the middle. This CDR3 is 15 amino acids long.

This chain uses TRBV6-5 with TRBJ1-3; possibly TRBD1 for D (6 bases). The CDR3 loop spans 15 amino acids. V was trimmed by 0 bases and J by 0 bases, leaving 6 bases between them. The germline V gene has CDR1 MNHEY and CDR2 SVGAGI. This CDR3 is CASSYSGGSGNTIYF. The DNA for the CDR3 is TGTGCCAGCAGTTACTCAGGGGGCTCTGGAAACACCATATATTTT.

The genes are TRBV15 and TRBJ1-5; no clear D gene. V was cut by 0 bases and J by 7 bases, with 4 bases left in between. Germline values: CDR1 LNHNV, CDR2 YYDKDF (reference sequence). The CDR3 totals 12 residues. The CDR3 sequence is CATSRDQQPQHF. DNA of the CDR3: TGTGCCACCAGCAGAGATCAACAGCCCCAGCATTTT.

The chain uses TRBV5-1 and TRBJ1-3, with a possible D match to TRBD1 (5 bases). With 6 bases removed from V and 0 bases from J, the gap between germline ends came to 10 bases. The CDR3 length is 14 residues. Germline lookup yields CDR1 SGHRS and CDR2 YFSETQ. CDR3 sequence (DNA): TGCGCCAGCAAGGACACCTCCTCTGGAAACACCATATATTTT. It translates to CASKDTSSGNTIYF.

In its sample, this clone was seen a few times. The chain is built from TRBV5-4 and TRBJ2-3; TRBD2 might be the D (5 bases). Trimming took 4 bases from V and 2 from J, leaving 11 bases between them. Germline lookup yields CDR1 SGHNT and CDR2 YYREEE (reference sequence). This CDR3 has 14 residues. CDR3 sequence (DNA): TGTGCCAGCAGCGAGGGTTCTAACACAGATACGCAGTATTTT. Its protein product is CASSEGSNTDTQYF.

The J gene is TRBJ1-1, the V gene TRBV10-3; D possibly corresponds to TRBD1 (6 bases). The CDR3 consists of 14 residues. Deletions cut 8 bases from V and 2 bases from J, with 15 bases between. Looked up from germline, CDR1 is ENHRY and CDR2 is SYGVKD. This CDR3 is CAIVRQGFNTEAFF. DNA of the CDR3: TGTGCCATCGTTCGCCAGGGGTTCAACACTGAAGCTTTCTTT.

This chain joins TRBV11-1 and TRBJ2-5; 7 bases fit TRBD2. Trimming at V came to 3 bases and at J to 5 bases, leaving 6 bases not matched to a gene. This CDR3 comprises 14 residues. Germline V lookup: CDR1 SGHAT, CDR2 FQDESV (reference sequence). CDR3 DNA: TGTGCCAGCAGCTTGGGAGGGGCTAGGGAGACCCAGTACTTC. The encoded protein is CASSLGGARETQYF.

This rearrangement joins TRBV10-1 to TRBJ2-5, with 7 nucleotides matching TRBD1. V lost 8 bases and J lost 2; bases outside the gene matches: 5. Germline CDR1 WNHNN, CDR2 SYGVQD (reference sequence). The CDR3 sequence is 13 residues long. The CDR3, as DNA: TGCGCCAGCTCTGGACAGGCGCAAGAGACCCAGTACTTC. It specifies CASSGQAQETQYF.

This rearrangement joins TRBV19 to TRBJ1-4; TRBD1 might be the D (5 bases). The CDR3 consists of 14 residues. Germline loops: CDR1 LNHDA, CDR2 SQIVND (reference sequence). Trimming took 5 bases from V and 7 from J, leaving 14 bases between them. CDR3 in DNA: TGTGCCAGTAGTCTGGGCAGGGTCGGTGAAAAACTGTTTTTT. This codes for CASSLGRVGEKLFF.

This chain connects TRBV7-9 to TRBJ1-6; D is uncertain. Germline values: CDR1 SEHNR, CDR2 FQNEAQ (reference sequence). The germline V and J ends were trimmed by 5 bases and 9 bases, with 14 bases remaining between them. The CDR3 loop spans 14 amino acids. The DNA for the CDR3 is TGTGCCAGCAGCCCCCGAGAAAATTCTTCACCCCTCCACTTT. Translating gives CASSPRENSSPLHF.

The chain links TRBV20-1 to TRBJ1-1, with no clear D. V was shortened by 3 bases and J by 3 bases, with 5 bases between the two germline ends. The CDR3 spans 11 residues. Germline CDR1 DFQATT, CDR2 SNEGSKA (reference sequence). CDR3 protein: CSASLYTEAFF. CDR3 in DNA: TGCAGTGCTAGCCTGTACACTGAAGCTTTCTTT.

This clone came up a few times. The chain uses TRBV24-1 and TRBJ2-2; possibly TRBD2 for D (5 bases). The CDR3 runs to 15 residues. V gave up 3 bases and J gave up 2 bases, with 9 bases separating them. Per the germline V gene, CDR1 is KGHDR and CDR2 is SFDVKD. The CDR3, as DNA: TGTGCCACCAGTGATCTAACTAGAAACACCGGGGAGCTGTTTTTT. Protein sequence: CATSDLTRNTGELFF.

V is TRBV12-3 or TRBV12-4 and J is TRBJ1-1; D not resolved. This CDR3 has 13 amino acids. Trimming took 1 base from V and 4 from J, leaving 7 bases between them. This chain's CDR3 is CASSLEQFTEAFF. The CDR3 DNA is TGTGCCAGCAGTTTAGAACAGTTCACTGAAGCTTTCTTT.

The chain employs TRBV27 and TRBJ2-1, with 10 bases lining up with TRBD1. The CDR3 spans 22 residues. Trimming removed 6 bases from V and 0 bases from J; junction bases left unmatched: 23. CDR1 and CDR2 from the germline V gene are MNHEY and SMNVEV (reference sequence). The CDR3 sequence: CASSPGQGRWTQEGSSYNEQFF. DNA of the CDR3: TGTGCCAGCAGCCCGGGACAGGGGAGATGGACCCAGGAGGGGAGCTCCTACAATGAGCAGTTCTTC.